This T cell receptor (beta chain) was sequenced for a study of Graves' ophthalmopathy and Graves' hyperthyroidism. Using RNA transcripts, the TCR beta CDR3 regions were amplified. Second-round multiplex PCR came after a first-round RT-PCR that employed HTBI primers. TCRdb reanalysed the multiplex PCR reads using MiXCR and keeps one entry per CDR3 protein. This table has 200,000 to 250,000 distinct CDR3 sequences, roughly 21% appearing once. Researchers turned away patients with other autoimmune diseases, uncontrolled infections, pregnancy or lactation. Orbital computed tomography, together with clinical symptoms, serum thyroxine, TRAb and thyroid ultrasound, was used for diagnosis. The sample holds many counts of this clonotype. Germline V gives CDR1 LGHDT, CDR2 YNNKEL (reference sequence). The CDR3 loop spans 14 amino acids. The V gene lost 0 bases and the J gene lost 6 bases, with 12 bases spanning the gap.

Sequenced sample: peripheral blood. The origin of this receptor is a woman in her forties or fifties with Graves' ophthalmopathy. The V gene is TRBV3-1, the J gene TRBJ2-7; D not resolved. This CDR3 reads CASSQDWASSEQYF. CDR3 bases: TGTGCCAGCAGCCAAGACTGGGCGTCTAGCGAGCAGTACTTC.